The 30 T cell receptor beta chains below were found in one sample sequenced in a study of early stage breast cancer tumors. Here immunoSEQ multiplex PCR was the method, and the copy in TCRdb shows in-frame clones only, minus some. Counted here are fewer than 70,000 clones, roughly 80% occurring once; the ten biggest clones make up roughly 4.7%. Sequenced input: blood. Source of these receptors: a person between 35 and 49 years old with breast cancer.

V and J are TRBV7-9 and TRBJ2-4, with a tentative D call TRBD1 (6 bases). The germline V gene encodes CDR1 SEHNR and CDR2 FQNEAQ (reference sequence). The CDR3 has 15 residues. V lost 4 bases and J 6 bases, leaving 16 bases between the germline ends. The CDR3 protein is CASSYLTGIGNIQYF. CDR3 DNA: TGTGCCAGCAGCTATCTAACAGGGATCGGAAACATTCAGTACTTC.

This clone is judged medium-sized (0.01 to 0.1%). The gene calls are TRBV5-6 and TRBJ2-2; 12 bases are a match to TRBD2. The V segment lost 4 bases and the J segment 4 bases; nucleotides outside the gene matches: 5. CDR3 length: 16 amino acids. CDR1 SGHDT and CDR2 YYEEEE come from the germline V gene. The CDR3 nucleotides read TGTGCCAGCAGCGAGGGACTAGCGGGCCCCACCGGGGAGCTGTTTTTT. This sequence encodes CASSEGLAGPTGELFF.

This sequence joins TRBV12-5 and TRBJ1-4; the match to TRBD1 covers 7 bases. The CDR3 runs to 16 residues. Germline CDR1 is LGHNT and CDR2 is FRNRAP. V was clipped by 1 base and J by 1 base; unmatched bases: 3. The CDR3 DNA reads as TGTGCTAGTGGTTTGGCTCGACAGGGAACTAATGAAAAACTGTTTTTT. Protein product: CASGLARQGTNEKLFF.

The V and J genes are TRBV6-1 and TRBJ2-1, with 8 positions matching TRBD2. This CDR3 has 14 residues. With V trimmed by 8 bases and J by 8 bases, 11 bases remained unmatched. The germline gives CDR1 MNHNS, CDR2 SASEGT. This chain's CDR3 is CASRTGGARDEQFF. Here the CDR3 DNA reads TGTGCCAGCCGAACGGGAGGGGCCAGAGATGAGCAGTTCTTC.

This chain connects TRBV6-6 to TRBJ1-1; no reliable D call. The CDR3 extends over 16 amino acids. CDR1 MNHNY and CDR2 SVGAGI come from the germline V gene (reference sequence). The V end was cut by 3 bases, the J end by 0 bases, with 14 bases between. The CDR3 here is CASSYLWAAMNTEAFF. DNA for the CDR3: TGTGCCAGCAGTTATCTTTGGGCTGCCATGAACACTGAAGCTTTCTTT.

This clone was seen just once. The genes are TRBV9 and TRBJ1-3; D might be TRBD1 (5 bases). V shed 0 bases and J shed 3 bases, with 10 bases lying between them. This CDR3 region has 15 residues. In germline, CDR1 is SGDLS, CDR2 YYNGEE. Here the CDR3 reads CASSVVGTSGNTIYF. In DNA form, the CDR3 reads TGTGCCAGCAGCGTAGTAGGGACGAGTGGAAACACCATATATTTT.

The V call is TRBV5-1, the J call TRBJ1-2, with a weak D call TRBD1 (5 bases). The CDR3 has 14 amino acids. The germline V gene encodes CDR1 SGHRS and CDR2 YFSETQ. Trimming removed 0 bases at V and 4 bases at J, with 10 bases between. CDR3 sequence reads: CASSLGDGSYGYTF. The CDR3 DNA reads TGCGCCAGCAGCTTGGGGGACGGATCCTATGGCTACACCTTC.

The chain links TRBV9 to TRBJ2-3; TRBD1 matches at 7 bases. CDR1 and CDR2 (germline): SGDLS, YYNGEE. After removal of 2 bases from V and 3 bases from J, the junction contained 9 bases not matched to a gene. The CDR3 is 16 amino acids. CDR3 in amino acids: CASSVQGVLGTDTQYF. As DNA, the CDR3 is TGTGCCAGCAGCGTCCAGGGGGTACTCGGGACAGATACGCAGTATTTT. The variable domain in full, with the rest retrieved from reference TRBV9 and TRBJ2-3, is DSGVTQTPKHLITATGQRVTLRCSPRSGDLSVYWYQQSLDQGLQFLIQYYNGEERAKGNILERFSAQQFPDLHSELNLSSLELGDSALYFCASSVQGVLGTDTQYFGPGTRLTVL.

The V call is TRBV18, the J call TRBJ2-2; 7 bases agree with TRBD1. The CDR3 runs 16 residues. Germline CDR1 and CDR2: KGHSH and LQKENI. After removal of 6 bases from V and 0 bases from J, the junction contained 7 bases not matched to a gene. The chain's CDR3 is CASSPYRGANTGELFF. CDR3 bases: TGTGCCAGCTCTCCCTACAGGGGCGCGAACACCGGGGAGCTGTTTTTT.

The chain employs TRBV5-1 and TRBJ1-2; D is possibly TRBD1 (6 bases). Germline values: CDR1 SGHRS, CDR2 YFSETQ. V was shortened by 4 bases and J by 3 bases, with 16 bases between the two germline ends. The CDR3 consists of 15 residues. CDR3 in amino acids: CASSPQPGVDYGYTF. The CDR3 DNA sequence: TGCGCCAGCAGCCCTCAACCAGGGGTGGACTATGGCTACACCTTC.

This chain connects TRBV5-6 to TRBJ1-3, with D unresolved. Trimming cost V 0 bases and J 2 bases, with 12 bases left between them. This CDR3 comprises 16 residues. From germline, CDR1 is SGHDT and CDR2 YYEEEE. DNA for the CDR3: TGTGCCAGCAGCTTGGCCCCCCGTGGGCCTGGAAACACCATATATTTT. Amino acids: CASSLAPRGPGNTIYF.

This clone appeared a single time. The genes are TRBV6-5 and TRBJ2-5, with D possibly matching TRBD2 (6 bases). Germline CDR1 MNHEY, CDR2 SVGAGI. Deletions cut 5 bases from V and 4 bases from J, with 8 bases between. The CDR3 is 12 residues long. CDR3 DNA: TGTGCCAGCAGTCGGAGGGGAGAGACCCAGTACTTC. Protein: CASSRRGETQYF.

The CDR3 here is CASSPSGPTDTQYF. CDR3 in DNA: TGTGCCAGCAGCCCATCGGGTCCTACAGATACGCAGTATTTT. The V gene is TRBV28, the J gene TRBJ2-3, with D unclear. Germline CDR1 and CDR2: MDHEN and SYDVKM. This CDR3 contains 14 residues. V was clipped by 6 bases and J by 3 bases, with 13 bases between them.

The chain has TRBV10-3 and TRBJ1-1; no clear D gene. CDR3 length equals 13 residues. Germline V CDR1 and CDR2: ENHRY, SYGVKD. V dropped 3 bases and J dropped 0 bases, with 5 bases sitting between them. The CDR3 region has the DNA TGTGCCATCAGTGACGGCCTGAACACTGAAGCTTTCTTT. Its protein product is CAISDGLNTEAFF.

The rearrangement joins TRBV30 to TRBJ1-3; D is possibly TRBD1 (6 bases). Germline loops: CDR1 GTSNPN, CDR2 SVGIG (reference sequence). The ends were cut back, 7 bases at V and 0 bases at J, with 25 bases in the middle. This CDR3 has 18 residues. The CDR3 DNA sequence: TGTGCCTTTAAACGGGACAAATTTTCCTCGAGCTCTGGAAACACCATATATTTT. Translation gives CAFKRDKFSSSSGNTIYF.

This chain connects TRBV11-3 to TRBJ2-5; D unclear. In germline, CDR1 is SGHNT, CDR2 YENEEA. The CDR3 has 12 residues. V was cut by 5 bases and J by 4 bases, with 8 bases left in between. CDR3 amino acids: CASSLQGETQYF. The CDR3, as DNA: TGTGCCAGCAGCCTCCAAGGAGAGACCCAGTACTTC.

The chain carries TRBV6-5 and TRBJ2-3, with 8 bases matching TRBD1. The V segment lost 10 bases and the J segment 0 bases; nucleotides outside the gene matches: 9. The CDR3 is 15 amino acids. The germline V gene encodes CDR1 MNHEY and CDR2 SVGAGI. The CDR3 bases are TGTGCCACGACACAGGGGGGTCGTAGCACAGATACGCAGTATTTT. Protein: CATTQGGRSTDTQYF.

This chain joins TRBV16 and TRBJ2-2, with D possibly TRBD2 on 6 matching bases. The CDR3 covers 17 residues. V lost 4 bases and J lost 2, with 17 bases in between. Per germline, CDR1 KGHSY and CDR2 FQNENV. CDR3 DNA sequence: TGTGCCAGCAGCCGCTCGGCCCTAGCGATAAACACCGGGGAGCTGTTTTTT. It encodes CASSRSALAINTGELFF.

This chain connects TRBV7-2 to TRBJ2-5, with TRBD2 matching 8 bases. CDR3 length: 15 residues. J was trimmed by 2 bases and V by 4 bases; bases with no gene match: 6. Germline-derived CDR1 and CDR2 are SGHTA and FQGNSA. The CDR3: CASSYTSGGQETQYF. The CDR3 nucleotides read TGTGCCAGCAGCTATACTAGCGGAGGACAAGAGACCCAGTACTTC.

The CDR3 loop is CASSQEGRSNQPQHF. The CDR3 bases are TGCGCCAGCAGCCAAGAGGGTAGGAGCAATCAGCCCCAGCATTTT. This chain links TRBV4-1 with TRBJ1-5; no reliable D call. Germline V gene sequence: CDR1 MGHRA, CDR2 YSYEKL. The V end was cut by 0 bases, the J end by 1 base, with 7 bases between. This CDR3 contains 15 residues.

The CDR3 is CASSSLGLSSYNEQFF. CDR3 coding DNA: TGTGCCAGCAGTTCCCTGGGATTGAGCTCCTACAATGAGCAGTTCTTC. V usage is TRBV28 and J usage is TRBJ2-1; the D is unclear. The CDR3 totals 16 residues. The ends were cut back, 4 bases at V and 0 bases at J, with 13 bases in the middle. Germline V gene sequence: CDR1 MDHEN, CDR2 SYDVKM.

The chain employs TRBV2 and TRBJ2-7; TRBD2 matches 14 bases. The V and J ends lost 6 bases and 4 bases, in that order; junction bases with no gene match: 8. CDR1 SNHLY and CDR2 FYNNEI come from the germline V gene. The CDR3 extends over 16 amino acids. The CDR3 DNA reads as TGTGCCAGCAGCGCCGGGACTAGCGGGAGTAGGTACGAGCAGTACTTC. Protein: CASSAGTSGSRYEQYF.

V is TRBV28 and J is TRBJ1-1; no clear D. V was pared by 8 bases and J by 9 bases, with 13 bases between. This CDR3 contains 11 residues. The V gene's germline CDR1 is MDHEN and CDR2 SYDVKM. DNA of the CDR3: TGTGCCAGCTCGTCGGGCGAGAAAGCTTTCTTT. It yields the protein CASSSGEKAFF.

This sequence joins TRBV28 and TRBJ2-1, with 8 nucleotides matching TRBD2. The CDR3 is 15 residues long. Germline V gives CDR1 MDHEN, CDR2 SYDVKM. The J segment lost 6 bases and the V segment lost 4 bases, leaving 8 bases of the junction unmatched. The CDR3: CASSSGGLGGNEQFF. As DNA, the CDR3 is TGTGCCAGCAGTTCGGGAGGGCTAGGGGGCAATGAGCAGTTCTTC. The whole variable domain, remainder taken from reference TRBV28 and TRBJ2-1, is DVKVTQSSRYLVKRTGEKVFLECVQDMDHENMFWYRQDPGLGLRLIYFSYDVKMKEKGDIPEGYSVSREKKERFSLILESASTNQTSMYLCASSSGGLGGNEQFFGPGTRLTVL.

The V and J genes are TRBV15 and TRBJ2-5; maybe TRBD2 (6 bases). The V and J ends lost 5 bases and 5 bases respectively, with 9 bases between them. The CDR3 covers 12 residues. The germline V gene has CDR1 LNHNV and CDR2 YYDKDF (reference sequence). DNA of the CDR3: TGTGCCACCAGCTCTCGGGGGGAGACCCAGTACTTC. It specifies CATSSRGETQYF.

The DNA for the CDR3 is TGTGCCAGCTCAAGCACAGGGGAGAAGAACACTGAAGCTTTCTTT. This encodes CASSSTGEKNTEAFF. This chain joins TRBV18 and TRBJ1-1, with TRBD1 identical over 7 bases. From germline, CDR1 is KGHSH and CDR2 LQKENI. The CDR3 length is 15 residues. With 5 bases clipped from V and 1 base from J, the junction kept 7 bases outside the gene matches.

This clone has just one count. V usage is TRBV10-1 and J usage is TRBJ1-3, with 9 bases lining up with TRBD1. Germline V gene data show CDR1 as WNHNN and CDR2 as SYGVQD (reference sequence). V lost 6 bases, J lost 7 bases, and 4 bases stayed unmatched. The CDR3 is 13 residues long. The CDR3 bases are TGCGCCAGCAGGGGGGGGACAGGGAACACCATATATTTT. Translating gives CASRGGTGNTIYF.

The sample holds one count of this clone. V and J are TRBV15 and TRBJ2-7, with 7 bases that match TRBD1. This CDR3 is 18 amino acids long. V was clipped by 0 bases and J by 1 base; unmatched bases: 12. The V gene's germline CDR1 is LNHNV and CDR2 YYDKDF (reference sequence). CDR3 bases: TGTGCCACCAGCAGAGAAGCTGCCGGGACAGCCTATTCCTACGAGCAGTACTTC. This gives the protein CATSREAAGTAYSYEQYF.

The J gene is TRBJ2-1, the V gene TRBV19; 7 positions match TRBD2. The CDR3 has 20 amino acids. Per germline, CDR1 LNHDA and CDR2 SQIVND (reference sequence). V lost 0 bases and J lost 0; bases outside the gene matches: 14. Here the CDR3 reads CASSIDPPRGRVNSYNEQFF. DNA of the CDR3: TGTGCCAGTAGTATAGATCCTCCCCGCGGGAGAGTTAACTCCTACAATGAGCAGTTCTTC.

The V call is TRBV19, the J call TRBJ2-2; unclear D gene. This CDR3 region has 11 residues. From germline, CDR1 is LNHDA and CDR2 SQIVND (reference sequence). The V end was cut by 4 bases, the J end by 6 bases, with 3 bases between. The chain's CDR3 is CASSNPGELFF. In DNA, the CDR3 is TGTGCCAGTAGTAACCCCGGGGAGCTGTTTTTT.